The clone carrying this TCR beta chain occurred once. Its antigen is as yet unknown. Time point reported: after dendritic cell vaccination, including at tumor progression/relapse. All glioblastoma patients lacked an isocitrate dehydrogenase mutation. The data are from a study of glioma-infiltrating T cells after dendritic cell vaccination. The PCR used 60 V beta and 13 J beta primers. TCRdb's table, derived via immunoSEQ multiplex PCR, lists solely in-frame clones and lacks some. The table includes about 50,000 clones, more than 75% detected once. The CDR3 is made up of 15 amino acids. V shed 0 bases, J shed 7 bases, and the junction held 5 bases outside the gene matches. CDR1 and CDR2 from the germline V gene are SGHRS and YFSETQ. Study-level results: Higher pretreatment TIL content predicted longer progression-free time and survival. Complete blood and tumor specimen sets were limited to few patients.

The material was blood, obtained after dendritic cell vaccination. The receptor was isolated from a human donor with glioblastoma. This rearrangement joins TRBV5-1 to TRBJ2-1; TRBD1 matches 9 bases. The CDR3, as DNA: TGCGCCAGCAGCTTGGAAGACAGGGGGTGGAATGAGCAGTTCTTC. The encoded protein is CASSLEDRGWNEQFF.